One sample yielded the 2 T cell receptor beta chains listed below, sequenced in a study of T cells in Graves' hyperthyroidism and ophthalmopathy. What was amplified from RNA transcripts were TCR beta CDR3 regions. Initially, a first-round RT-PCR of the TCR CDR3 employed the HTBI primer set. TCRdb ran MiXCR on the multiplex PCR reads and lists one entry per CDR3 protein. The table has fewer than 350,000 distinct CDR3 sequences, 15% to 20% seen once; the top ten hold around 54%. What was sequenced was blood. The receptors shown here come from a woman aged 50 to 60 with Graves' hyperthyroidism.

A few counts support this clonotype. The rearrangement uses TRBV12-3 or TRBV12-4 and TRBJ2-2; no reliable D call. V lost 6 bases to trimming and J lost 3 bases, with 20 bases between them. The CDR3 contains 17 residues. The CDR3 region is CASSLVQLIRDTGELFF. The DNA of the CDR3 is TGTGCCAGCAGCTTGGTACAGCTAATTAGGGACACCGGGGAGCTGTTTTTT.

The chain carries TRBV10-3 and TRBJ1-1, with 10 positions matching TRBD1. The germline V gene has CDR1 ENHRY and CDR2 SYGVKD. The CDR3 sequence is 15 residues long. V shed 7 bases, J shed 1 base, and the junction held 6 bases outside the gene matches. The CDR3 nucleotides are TGTGCCATCACCAATCGGGACAGGGGGAACACTGAAGCTTTCTTT. It encodes CAITNRDRGNTEAFF.